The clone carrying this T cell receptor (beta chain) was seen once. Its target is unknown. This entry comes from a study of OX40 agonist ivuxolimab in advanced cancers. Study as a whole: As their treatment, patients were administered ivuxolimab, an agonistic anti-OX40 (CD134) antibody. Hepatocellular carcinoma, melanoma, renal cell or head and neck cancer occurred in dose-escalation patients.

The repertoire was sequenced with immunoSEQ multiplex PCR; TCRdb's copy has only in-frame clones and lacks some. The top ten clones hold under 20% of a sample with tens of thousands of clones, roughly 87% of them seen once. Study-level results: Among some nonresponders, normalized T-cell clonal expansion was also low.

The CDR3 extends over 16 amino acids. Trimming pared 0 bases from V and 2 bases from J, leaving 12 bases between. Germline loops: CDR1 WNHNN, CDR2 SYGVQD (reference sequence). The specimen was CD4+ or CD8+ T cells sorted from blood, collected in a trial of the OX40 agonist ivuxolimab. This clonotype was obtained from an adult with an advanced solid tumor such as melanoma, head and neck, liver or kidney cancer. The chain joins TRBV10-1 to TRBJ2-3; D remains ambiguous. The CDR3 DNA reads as TGCGCCAGCAGTGAGTCACATGGAGTTTCCACAGATACGCAGTATTTT. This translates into CASSESHGVSTDTQYF.